The present T cell receptor beta chain was sequenced within a study of cytomegalovirus exposure and HLA in healthy donors. Study conclusions and caveats: CMV antigen specificity of three CMV-associated chains was confirmed in vitro.

The PCR used 60 Vbeta and 13 Jbeta primers. Measured with immunoSEQ multiplex PCR; TCRdb has only the in-frame clones, and not every one. The sample lists about 130,000 clones, about four fifths occurring once. The donors, nominally healthy at sampling, likely had unrecorded immune exposures. V lost 3 bases and J lost 1, with 12 bases in between. The CDR3 is 15 amino acids. CDR1 and CDR2 from the germline V gene are SGDLS and YYNGEE. As for this clone: Its matching antigen is unknown.

V and J are TRBV9 and TRBJ2-3; D might be TRBD1 (6 bases). The sequenced sample consisted of PBMCs. The TCR was taken from a young man in good health and CMV-seronegative. The CDR3 protein is CASSEPGQGTDTQYF. The CDR3 region has the DNA TGTGCCAGCAGCGAACCGGGACAAGGCACAGATACGCAGTATTTT.